This TCR beta chain was captured in a study of cytomegalovirus exposure and HLA in healthy donors. Libraries were prepared by immunoSEQ multiplex PCR; TCRdb keeps only in-frame clonotypes and omits some of them. The data hold about 130,000 clones, with approximately 89% observed a single time. Germline V gene sequence: CDR1 KGHSH, CDR2 LQKENI. V lost 0 bases to trimming and J lost 0 bases, with 5 bases between them. The CDR3 has 14 amino acids. The donors were members of the roughly 120-subject validation cohort (separate from the approximately 670-subject first cohort). Material: PBMCs. The sequence was obtained from a woman aged 18-29 years in good health and CMV-seronegative. The chain is built from TRBV18 and TRBJ2-5; D ambiguous. The CDR3 DNA reads TGTGCCAGCTCACCACCGTCGGACCAAGAGACCCAGTACTTC. Its translation: CASSPPSDQETQYF.